The 17 T cell receptor beta chains below all came from one sample that was sequenced in a study of T cell repertoires in cytomegalovirus infection. TCRdb re-called the reads with MiXCR, one entry per CDR3 protein. Of a few hundred thousand distinct CDR3 sequences in the sample, roughly 22% were seen once. The sample comprised CD8+ T cells from PBMCs. These receptors were collected from a human donor in good health (CMV status not recorded). Some clones in this sample may be carry-over from other donors' samples.

This clonotype has ten or more counts. The rearrangement joins TRBV7-9 to TRBJ1-2; 7 bases are shared with TRBD1. V gave up 4 bases and J gave up 9 bases; unmatched junction bases: 14. This CDR3 comprises 15 residues. Germline V gene lookup returns CDR1 SEHNR and CDR2 FQNEAQ (reference sequence). The CDR3, as DNA: TGTGCCAGCAGCTCCGAATGGGACAGAGGGCTGCGCTACACCTTC. It yields the protein CASSSEWDRGLRYTF. Full variable domain (remainder filled in from reference TRBV7-9 and TRBJ1-2): DTGVSQNPRHKITKRGQNVTFRCDPISEHNRLYWYRQTLGQGPEFLTYFQNEAQLEKSRLLSDRFSAERPKGSFSTLEIQRTEQGDSAMYLCASSSEWDRGLRYTFGSGTRLTVV.

This clonotype was recorded a few times. The chain uses TRBV29-1 and TRBJ2-3; D is ambiguous. V was cut by 6 bases and J by 2 bases, with 3 bases left in between. The length of the CDR3 is 10 residues. Per the germline V gene, CDR1 is SQVTM and CDR2 is ANQGSEA. The CDR3 loop reads CSVLTDTQYF. In nucleotides, the CDR3 is TGCAGCGTCCTCACAGATACGCAGTATTTT.

This clonotype was detected only a few times. The V gene is TRBV7-9, the J gene TRBJ1-1; D uncertain. Trimming shortened V by 10 bases and J by 7 bases, and 25 bases separated the two germline ends. CDR1 is SEHNR and CDR2 is FQNEAQ in the germline V gene (reference sequence). The CDR3 has 15 amino acids. CDR3 DNA: TGTGCCACCGTTGGCTTAAGGGTTGAGGTCGTTGAAGCTTTCTTT. Residues: CATVGLRVEVVEAFF.

CDR3: CSFRDSNYGYTF. The CDR3 DNA is TGCAGCTTCCGGGACTCAAACTATGGCTACACCTTC. J is TRBJ1-2 and V is TRBV29-1; a possible D gene is TRBD1 (5 bases). Trimming left V 8 bases short and J 2 bases short, with 12 bases between. Germline V gene data show CDR1 as SQVTM and CDR2 as ANQGSEA. The CDR3 length is 12 residues. Supplemented by reference TRBV29-1 and TRBJ1-2, the full variable domain reads SAVISQKPSRDICQRGTSLTIQCQVDSQVTMMFWYRQQPGQSLTLIATANQGSEATYESGFVIDKFPISRPNLTFSTLTVSNMSPEDSSIYLCSFRDSNYGYTFGSGTRLTVV.

This clonotype was detected ten times or more. A junction boundary mismatches the germline segment, possibly from a read error. The chain has TRBV7-6 and TRBJ2-1; 9 nucleotides match TRBD2. The CDR3 is 14 amino acids. Germline-derived CDR1 and CDR2 are SGHVS and FNYEAQ. The chain's CDR3 is CASSVAGAYNEQFF. CDR3 coding DNA: TGTGCCAGCAGCGTAGCGGGGGCCTACAATGAGCAGTTCTTC.

The chain couples TRBV6-1 to TRBJ2-1; D not resolved. The CDR3 is 12 amino acids. The germline gives CDR1 MNHNS, CDR2 SASEGT. V was shortened by 10 bases and J by 8 bases, with 15 bases between the two germline ends. In nucleotides, the CDR3 is TGTGCCACCAACTCATATCCCCATGAGCAGTTCTTC. Its protein product is CATNSYPHEQFF.

V usage is TRBV20-1 and J usage is TRBJ2-7, with 8 positions matching TRBD1. The ends lost 0 bases at V and 1 base at J; junction bases unmatched: 5. The CDR3 has 15 amino acids. Germline V CDR1 and CDR2: DFQATT, SNEGSKA (reference sequence). The CDR3 DNA follows: TGCAGTGCTAGAGATTGGGGACAGGCATCCTACGAGCAGTACTTC. Residues: CSARDWGQASYEQYF.

The V gene is TRBV6-4, the J gene TRBJ2-2; D uncertain. Trimming removed 3 bases at V and 2 bases at J, with 4 bases between. This CDR3 contains 13 residues. In germline, CDR1 is MRHNA, CDR2 SNTAGT. CDR3: CASSETNTGELFF. The DNA of the CDR3 is TGTGCCAGCAGTGAGACTAACACCGGGGAGCTGTTTTTT.

This clonotype turned up a few times. J is TRBJ2-7 and V is TRBV12-3 or TRBV12-4; unclear D gene. V shed 7 bases and J shed 2 bases, with 15 bases lying between them. CDR3 length equals 14 residues. The chain's CDR3 is CASTSVVFAYEQYF. The CDR3 DNA reads TGTGCCAGCACCTCGGTGGTGTTCGCCTACGAGCAGTACTTC.

This clonotype has at least ten counts. The rearrangement links TRBV7-6 to TRBJ2-3; 9 bases match TRBD1. With 5 bases clipped from V and 7 bases from J, the junction kept 7 bases outside the gene matches. CDR1 and CDR2 (germline): SGHVS, FNYEAQ. This CDR3 is 14 amino acids long. For the CDR3, the DNA is TGTGCCAGCAGCCCAGGACAGGGGATAAATACGCAGTATTTT. Translation: CASSPGQGINTQYF.

The V and J genes are TRBV28 and TRBJ2-7; TRBD2 aligns across 7 bases. Germline trimming cut 7 bases from V and 0 bases from J; bases unmatched to any gene: 6. This CDR3 is 14 amino acids long. Germline V lookup: CDR1 MDHEN, CDR2 SYDVKM. CDR3 bases: TGTGCCAGCACCTTAGGGAGGGACTCCTACGAGCAGTACTTC. Protein product: CASTLGRDSYEQYF.

This clonotype was counted a few times. This chain joins TRBV5-6 and TRBJ2-7, with D perhaps assigned TRBD1 or TRBD2 (6 bases each). The CDR3 extends over 15 amino acids. Germline V gives CDR1 SGHDT, CDR2 YYEEEE. Trimming left V 4 bases short and J 1 base short, with 15 bases between. This chain's CDR3 is CASSGGPFVSYEQYF. The CDR3, as DNA: TGTGCCAGCAGCGGGGGGCCATTTGTATCCTACGAGCAGTACTTC.

This clonotype was counted a few times. The gene calls are TRBV12-3 or TRBV12-4 and TRBJ2-1, with 8 positions matching TRBD2. The CDR3 sequence is 13 residues long. The J segment lost 7 bases and the V segment lost 6 bases, leaving 5 bases of the junction unmatched. The CDR3 DNA reads as TGTGCCAGCAGGGCGGGGGGCGGGAATGAGCAGTTCTTC. This gives the protein CASRAGGGNEQFF.

The chain has TRBV12-3 or TRBV12-4 and TRBJ2-1; D is uncertain. The CDR3 is 15 residues long. V lost 3 bases and J lost 8, with 17 bases in between. Here the CDR3 reads CASSFIWADRDEQFF. The CDR3 DNA sequence: TGTGCCAGCAGTTTTATCTGGGCAGATAGGGATGAGCAGTTCTTC.

The V gene is TRBV2, the J gene TRBJ2-5; D possibly corresponds to TRBD2 (5 bases). The V end was cut by 3 bases, the J end by 2 bases, with 10 bases between. This CDR3 has 14 residues. Germline values: CDR1 SNHLY, CDR2 FYNNEI. CDR3 protein: CASSDASSQETQYF. CDR3 bases: TGTGCCAGCAGTGACGCTAGCTCGCAAGAGACCCAGTACTTC.

The chain joins TRBV20-1 to TRBJ2-3; 12 bases are shared with TRBD2. Losses at the gene ends were 1 base for V and 4 bases for J; bases not matched to a gene: 3. The CDR3 has 15 amino acids. Germline CDR1 and CDR2: DFQATT and SNEGSKA (reference sequence). The CDR3 region is CSARAPSGGADTQYF. DNA of the CDR3: TGCAGTGCTAGAGCCCCTAGCGGGGGGGCAGATACGCAGTATTTT.

This clonotype has a count of ten or more. CDR3 region: CASSLFPALAEGAGELFF. In DNA, the CDR3 is TGTGCCAGCAGCTTGTTCCCGGCACTAGCGGAAGGTGCCGGGGAGCTGTTTTTT. V gene TRBV7-3 combines with J gene TRBJ2-2; 8 positions agree with TRBD2. J lost 6 bases, V lost 3 bases, and 15 bases had no gene match. Germline CDR1 is SGHTA and CDR2 is FQGTGA. The CDR3 is 18 residues long.